This T cell receptor beta chain came from a study of blood T cell repertoires in COVID-19. Study summary: Acute-phase and convalescent COVID-19 samples originated in the United States, Italy and Spain.

The protocol was immunoSEQ multiplex PCR, while the TCRdb copy is restricted to in-frame clones and leaves out a portion. The sample shows roughly 360,000 clones, 83% of them seen only once. The CDR3 has 13 amino acids. Germline loops: CDR1 SGHRS, CDR2 YFSETQ. With V trimmed by 5 bases and J by 11 bases, 4 bases remained unmatched. Those enrolled, adults aged about 18 to 95 years, came from 25 or so US areas. Participants reported their clinical history, and cohort assignment relied on those reports. V and J are TRBV5-1 and TRBJ2-1; 13 bases map to TRBD2. The sequence derives from a woman in her 50s who had recovered from COVID-19. Sample: PBMCs or T cells enriched from blood (not recorded which). The CDR3 region is CASRGTSGEKQFF. As DNA, the CDR3 is TGCGCCAGCAGGGGGACTAGCGGGGAAAAGCAGTTCTTC.